The sequence of this T cell receptor beta chain was determined in a study of shared clonotypes between healthy human individuals. Study results and caveats: Sequencing depth was predicted to influence how clonotypes are shared among donors. Across subsets, estimated richness was generally greater for naive than for memory populations.

Assay: immunoSEQ multiplex PCR; the TCRdb copy retains only in-frame clones and omits some. The data contain under 600,000 clones, roughly 95% of them seen just once; the ten biggest clones take up around 0.067%. Turning to this clone: The antigen remains undetermined. The same CDR3 can be traced to other DNA sequences in this sample.

The CDR3 sequence is 12 residues long. The germline gives CDR1 MDHEN, CDR2 SYDVKM. Trimming stripped 11 bases from V and 0 bases from J, with 8 bases between. The sequence derives from a woman in her 30s in good health. Sequencing input: naive CD4+ T cells sorted from blood. Noted subset: CD45RA+ positively selected. The V and J genes are TRBV28 and TRBJ1-5; D gene unclear. The CDR3 nucleotides read TGTGCCTCCCGTTATAGCAATCAGCCCCAGCATTTT. This translates into CASRYSNQPQHF.